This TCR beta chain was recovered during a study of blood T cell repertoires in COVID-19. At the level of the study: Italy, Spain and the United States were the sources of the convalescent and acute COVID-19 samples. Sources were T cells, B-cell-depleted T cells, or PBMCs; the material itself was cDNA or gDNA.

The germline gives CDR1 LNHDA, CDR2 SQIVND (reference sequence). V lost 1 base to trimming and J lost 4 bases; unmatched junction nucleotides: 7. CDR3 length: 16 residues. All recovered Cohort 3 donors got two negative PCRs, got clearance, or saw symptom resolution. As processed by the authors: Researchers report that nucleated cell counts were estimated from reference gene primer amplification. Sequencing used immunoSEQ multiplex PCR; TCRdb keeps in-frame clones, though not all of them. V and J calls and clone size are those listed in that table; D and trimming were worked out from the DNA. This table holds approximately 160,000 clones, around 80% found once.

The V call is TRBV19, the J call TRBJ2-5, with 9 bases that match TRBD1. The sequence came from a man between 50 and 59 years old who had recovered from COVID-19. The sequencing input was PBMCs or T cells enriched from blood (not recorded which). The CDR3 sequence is CASSIGADRGSETQYF. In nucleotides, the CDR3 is TGTGCCAGTAGTATAGGCGCGGACAGGGGATCAGAGACCCAGTACTTC.